The source of this T cell receptor beta chain is a study of STAT3 mutations in large granular lymphocyte leukemia. Study-wide points: At least one immunodominant TCR beta clonotype appeared in every T-cell large granular lymphocyte leukemia patient.

Looked up from germline, CDR1 is SGDLS and CDR2 is YYNGEE. The CDR3 contains 17 residues. V was clipped by 0 bases and J by 4 bases, with 14 bases between them. The protocol was immunoSEQ multiplex PCR, while the TCRdb copy is restricted to in-frame clones and leaves out a portion. The table records under 20,000 clones, 92% of them present only once. Of note for this clone: As yet, its antigen is unknown.

The source of this sequence is a man aged 60 to 69 with T-cell large granular lymphocyte leukemia. Some clones in this sample may be carry-over from other donors' samples. The sequencing sample was made of peripheral blood mononuclear cells. The chain has TRBV9 and TRBJ2-6; no reliable D call. CDR3 DNA: TGTGCCAGCAGCGTAGCTTTGGACCTCCCGGGGGCCAACGTCCTGACTTTC. It encodes CASSVALDLPGANVLTF. Supplemented by reference TRBV9 and TRBJ2-6, the full variable domain reads DSGVTQTPKHLITATGQRVTLRCSPRSGDLSVYWYQQSLDQGLQFLIQYYNGEERAKGNILERFSAQQFPDLHSELNLSSLELGDSALYFCASSVALDLPGANVLTFGAGSRLTVL.